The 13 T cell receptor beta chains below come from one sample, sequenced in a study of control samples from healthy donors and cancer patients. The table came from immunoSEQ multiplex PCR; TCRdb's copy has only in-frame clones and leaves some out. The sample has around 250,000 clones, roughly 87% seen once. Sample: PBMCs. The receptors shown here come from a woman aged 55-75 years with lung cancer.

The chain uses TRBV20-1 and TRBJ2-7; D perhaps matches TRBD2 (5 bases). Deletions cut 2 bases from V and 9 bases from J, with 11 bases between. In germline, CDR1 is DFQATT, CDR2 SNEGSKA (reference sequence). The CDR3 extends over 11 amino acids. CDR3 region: CSARSDRGQYF. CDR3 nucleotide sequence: TGCAGTGCTAGATCAGACCGGGGGCAGTACTTC.

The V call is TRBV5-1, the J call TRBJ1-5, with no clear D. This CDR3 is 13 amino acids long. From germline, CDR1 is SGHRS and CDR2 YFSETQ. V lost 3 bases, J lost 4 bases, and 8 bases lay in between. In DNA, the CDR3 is TGCGCCAGCAGCTATATAGGGAATCAGCCCCAGCATTTT. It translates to CASSYIGNQPQHF.

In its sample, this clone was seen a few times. The CDR3 DNA follows: TGTGCCAGCAGTTTAGCGGGGGGGCAGCCCCAGCATTTT. Translation: CASSLAGGQPQHF. J is TRBJ1-5 and V is TRBV12-3 or TRBV12-4; a possible D gene is TRBD1 (5 bases). V was shortened by 0 bases and J by 7 bases, with 7 bases between the two germline ends. This CDR3 has 13 residues.

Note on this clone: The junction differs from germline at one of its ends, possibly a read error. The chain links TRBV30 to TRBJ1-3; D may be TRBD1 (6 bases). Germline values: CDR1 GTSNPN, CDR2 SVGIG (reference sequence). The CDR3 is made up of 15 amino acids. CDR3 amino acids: CTWSVGGDSGNTIYF. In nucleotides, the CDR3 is TGTACCTGGAGTGTAGGGGGGGACTCTGGAAACACCATATATTTT.

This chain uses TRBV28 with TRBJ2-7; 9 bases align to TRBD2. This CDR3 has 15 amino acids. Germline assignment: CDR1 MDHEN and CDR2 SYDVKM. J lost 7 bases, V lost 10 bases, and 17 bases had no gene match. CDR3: CATNRDQAGGLEQYF. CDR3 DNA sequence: TGTGCCACTAACCGCGACCAAGCGGGAGGTTTAGAGCAGTACTTC. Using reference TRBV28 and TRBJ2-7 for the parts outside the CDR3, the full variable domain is DVKVTQSSRYLVKRTGEKVFLECVQDMDHENMFWYRQDPGLGLRLIYFSYDVKMKEKGDIPEGYSVSREKKERFSLILESASTNQTSMYLCATNRDQAGGLEQYFGPGTRLTVT.

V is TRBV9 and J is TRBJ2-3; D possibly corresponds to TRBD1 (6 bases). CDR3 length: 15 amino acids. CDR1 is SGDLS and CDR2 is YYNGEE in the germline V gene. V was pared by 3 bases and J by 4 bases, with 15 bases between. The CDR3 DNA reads TGTGCCAGCAGCGAAACACAGGGTTTGGCAGATACGCAGTATTTT. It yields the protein CASSETQGLADTQYF.

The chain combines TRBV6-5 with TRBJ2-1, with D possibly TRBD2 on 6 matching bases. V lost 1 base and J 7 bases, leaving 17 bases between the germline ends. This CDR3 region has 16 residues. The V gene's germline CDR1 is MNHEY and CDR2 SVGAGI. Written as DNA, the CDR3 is TGTGCCAGCAGTTACTATTTCGGGAGTGCTTGGAATGAGCAGTTCTTC. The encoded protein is CASSYYFGSAWNEQFF.

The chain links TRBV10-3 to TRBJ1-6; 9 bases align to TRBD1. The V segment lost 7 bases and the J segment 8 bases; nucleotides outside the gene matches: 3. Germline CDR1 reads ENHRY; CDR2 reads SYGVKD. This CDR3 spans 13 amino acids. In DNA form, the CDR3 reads TGTGCCATCAAAGGGACAGGGTATTCACCCCTCCACTTT. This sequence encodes CAIKGTGYSPLHF.

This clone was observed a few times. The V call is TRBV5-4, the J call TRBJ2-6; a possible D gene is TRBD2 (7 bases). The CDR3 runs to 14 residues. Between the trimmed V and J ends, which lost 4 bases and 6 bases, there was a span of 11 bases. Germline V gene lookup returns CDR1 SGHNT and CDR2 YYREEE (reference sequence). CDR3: CASSPGGVANVLTF. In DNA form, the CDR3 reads TGTGCCAGCAGCCCGGGGGGCGTGGCCAACGTCCTGACTTTC.

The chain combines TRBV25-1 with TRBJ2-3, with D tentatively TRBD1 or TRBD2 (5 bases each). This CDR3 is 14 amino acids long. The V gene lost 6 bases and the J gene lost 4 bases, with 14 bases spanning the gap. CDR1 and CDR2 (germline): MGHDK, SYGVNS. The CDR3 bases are TGTGCCAGCAGAGTAATGGGACCCCCAGATACGCAGTATTTT. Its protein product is CASRVMGPPDTQYF.

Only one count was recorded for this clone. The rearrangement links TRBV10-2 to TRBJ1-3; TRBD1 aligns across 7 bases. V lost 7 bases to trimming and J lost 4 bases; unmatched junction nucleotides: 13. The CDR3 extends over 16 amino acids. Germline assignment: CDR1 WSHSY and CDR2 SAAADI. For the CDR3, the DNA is TGCGCCAGCACAACCGGACAGGTTCTGACGGGAAACACCATATATTTT. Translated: CASTTGQVLTGNTIYF.

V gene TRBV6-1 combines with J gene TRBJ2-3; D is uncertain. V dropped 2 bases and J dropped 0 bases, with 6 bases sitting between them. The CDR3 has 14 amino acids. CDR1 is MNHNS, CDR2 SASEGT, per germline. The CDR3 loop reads CASSELTSTDTQYF. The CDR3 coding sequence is TGTGCCAGCAGTGAACTGACTAGCACAGATACGCAGTATTTT.

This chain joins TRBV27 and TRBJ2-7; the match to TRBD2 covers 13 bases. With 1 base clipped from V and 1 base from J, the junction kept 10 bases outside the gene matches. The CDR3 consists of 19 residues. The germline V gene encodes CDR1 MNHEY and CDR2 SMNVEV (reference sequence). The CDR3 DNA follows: TGTGCCAGCAGTTTATTACCCCGAGGACTAGCGGGAGTTTCCTACGAGCAGTACTTC. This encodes CASSLLPRGLAGVSYEQYF.